This TCR beta chain derives from a study of radiation and T cells in renal cell carcinoma. This clone showed up just a few times. Method: immunoSEQ multiplex PCR; TCRdb's copy keeps in-frame clones and lacks some. The table lists more than 65,000 clones, approximately 86% of them singletons. Sample time point: blood 2 weeks post-SBRT. Noted treatment: 15 Gy SBRT to primary tumor, nephrectomy 4 weeks later. Per the germline V gene, CDR1 is SGHNT and CDR2 is YYREEE (reference sequence). This CDR3 contains 15 residues. Trimming at V came to 6 bases and at J to 6 bases, leaving 9 bases not matched to a gene.

The sequence derives from a woman aged 50 to 65 with renal cell carcinoma. The rearrangement joins TRBV5-4 to TRBJ2-2, with TRBD2 identical over 9 bases. The specimen was blood, collected from a patient whose treatment included radiotherapy and nephrectomy. CDR3 residues: CASTSASGIAGELFF. The DNA for the CDR3 is TGTGCCAGCACTTCGGCTAGCGGGATAGCCGGGGAGCTGTTTTTT.